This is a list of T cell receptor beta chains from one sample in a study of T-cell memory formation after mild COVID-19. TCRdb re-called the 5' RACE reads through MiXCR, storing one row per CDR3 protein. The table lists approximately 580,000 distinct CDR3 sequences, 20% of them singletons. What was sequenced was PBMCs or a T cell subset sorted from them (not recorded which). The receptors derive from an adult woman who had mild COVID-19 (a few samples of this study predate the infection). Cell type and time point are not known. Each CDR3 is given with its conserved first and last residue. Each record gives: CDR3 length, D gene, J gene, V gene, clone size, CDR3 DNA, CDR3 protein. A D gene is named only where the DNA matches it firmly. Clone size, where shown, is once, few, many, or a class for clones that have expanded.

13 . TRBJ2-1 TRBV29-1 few TGCAGCGTTTCCCGAAGGGTCCTCACTGAGCAGTTCTTC CSVSRRVLTEQFF
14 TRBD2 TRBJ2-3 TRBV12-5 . TGTGCTAGTAATCTAGCGGGGTATACAGATACGCAGTATTTT CASNLAGYTDTQYF
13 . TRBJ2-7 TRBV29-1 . TGCAGCGTTGGGGCAGGCTCCTCCTACGAGCAGTACTTC CSVGAGSSYEQYF
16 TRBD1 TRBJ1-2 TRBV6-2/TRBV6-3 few TGTGCCAGCAGTTACTCATCCAGGGGGCGAGACTATGGCTACACCTTC CASSYSSRGRDYGYTF
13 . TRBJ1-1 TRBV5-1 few TGCGCCAGCAGCCAATCGGACAGATATGAAGCTTTCTTT CASSQSDRYEAFF
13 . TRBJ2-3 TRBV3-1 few TGTGCCAGCAGCCACCCGGACCGTCGAGCGCAGTATTTT CASSHPDRRAQYF
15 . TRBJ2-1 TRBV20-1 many TGCAGTGCTAGCGGTTGGGGAGCCGATTACAATGAGCAGTTCTTC CSASGWGADYNEQFF
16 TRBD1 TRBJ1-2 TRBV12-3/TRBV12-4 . TGTGCCAGCAGTTGGGACAGGGGGCCTATTAACTATGGCTACACCTTC CASSWDRGPINYGYTF
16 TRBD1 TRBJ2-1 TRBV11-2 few TGTGCCAGCAGCTCATCGGGACAGGTTAATTACAATGAGCAGTTCTTC CASSSSGQVNYNEQFF
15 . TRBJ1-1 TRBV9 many TGTGCCAGCAGCGTAGCTATCGGGGTAAATGCTGAAGCTTTCTTT CASSVAIGVNAEAFF
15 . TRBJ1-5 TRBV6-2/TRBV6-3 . TGTGCCAGCAGCCCACGGTGGGGGGGAAGTCAGCCCCAGCATTTT CASSPRWGGSQPQHF
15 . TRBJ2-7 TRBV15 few TGTGCCACCAGCAGAGAGACAGCGAGCTCCTACGAGCAGTACTTC CATSRETASSYEQYF
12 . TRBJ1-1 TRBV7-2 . TGTGCCAGCAGACCCGACAGAGGAGAAGCTTTCTTT CASRPDRGEAFF
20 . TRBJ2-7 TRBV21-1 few TGTGCCAGCAGCCCTAACGGGACAGGGTATCCGCACGGCCAATACGAGGAGCAGTACTTC CASSPNGTGYPHGQYEEQYF
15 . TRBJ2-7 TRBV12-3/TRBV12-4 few TGTGCCAGCAGTTTGGTTGTCGGTAACAGCCTGGGGCAGTACTTC CASSLVVGNSLGQYF
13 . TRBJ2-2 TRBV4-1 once TGCGCCAGCAGCCATACAACCACCGGGGAGCTGTTTTTT CASSHTTTGELFF
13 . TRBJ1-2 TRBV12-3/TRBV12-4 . TGTGCCAGCACCGGGGGAGCTGACTATGGCTACACCTTC CASTGGADYGYTF
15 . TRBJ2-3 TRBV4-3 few TGCGCCAGCAGCCGGGGCGGGATCAAGACAGATACGCAGTATTTT CASSRGGIKTDTQYF
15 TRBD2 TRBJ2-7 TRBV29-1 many TGCAGCGTGTCCGGGACTAGCGCCTCCTCCTACGAGCAGTACTTC CSVSGTSASSYEQYF
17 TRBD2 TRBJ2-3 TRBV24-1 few TGTGCCACCAGTGATCCACTAGCGGGAGAGTATAAAGATACGCAGTATTTT CATSDPLAGEYKDTQYF
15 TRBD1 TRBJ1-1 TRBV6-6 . TGTGCCAGCAGTTACGATCCCCGGGACAGGGGTGAAGCTTTCTTT CASSYDPRDRGEAFF
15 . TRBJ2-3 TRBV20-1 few TGCAGTGCTCTTCCCGTCACTACTAGCACAGATACGCAGTATTTT CSALPVTTSTDTQYF
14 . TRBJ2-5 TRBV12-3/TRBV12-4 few TGTGCCAGCAGCATGGGCCGGGTCCAAGAGACCCAGTACTTC CASSMGRVQETQYF
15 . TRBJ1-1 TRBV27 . TGTGCCAGCAGTTTAGGGTTTCGGCAGAACACTGAAGCTTTCTTT CASSLGFRQNTEAFF
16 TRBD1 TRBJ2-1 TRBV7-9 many TGTGCCAGCAGCCGAGTACAGGGGGTTTCCTACAATGAGCAGTTCTTC CASSRVQGVSYNEQFF
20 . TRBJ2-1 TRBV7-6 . TGTGCCAGCAGCTTATTTAGGGGGTCAAGACGGAGCCGTGCCTACAATGAGCAGTTCTTC CASSLFRGSRRSRAYNEQFF
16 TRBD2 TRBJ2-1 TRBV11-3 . TGTGCCAGCAGCTTAGAGGGACTAGCGGGATATCATGAGCAGTTCTTC CASSLEGLAGYHEQFF
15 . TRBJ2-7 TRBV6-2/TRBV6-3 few TGTGCCAGCAGTTACTCGACGAACTATGATTACGAGCAGTACTTC CASSYSTNYDYEQYF
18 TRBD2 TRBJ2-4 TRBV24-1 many TGTGCCACCAGTGATTCCGGGGAGGGGTCGGGAGCCAAAAACATTCAGTACTTC CATSDSGEGSGAKNIQYF
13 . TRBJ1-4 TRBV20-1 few TGCAGTGTCCCGGGGGGGGCGAATGAAAAACTGTTTTTT CSVPGGANEKLFF
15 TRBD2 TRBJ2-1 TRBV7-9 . TGTGCCAGCAGCTCCAGCGGGAGGATAAACAATGAGCAGTTCTTC CASSSSGRINNEQFF
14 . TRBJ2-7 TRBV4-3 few TGCGCCAGCAGCCAAGATTGGGGGACTTACGAGCAGTACTTC CASSQDWGTYEQYF
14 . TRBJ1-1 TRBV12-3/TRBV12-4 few TGTGCCAGCAGGGATGGGACATTGAACACTGAAGCTTTCTTT CASRDGTLNTEAFF